This passage covers 5 T cell receptor beta chains from one sample sequenced in a study of blood T cell repertoires in COVID-19. Some clones are missing from TCRdb's copy, which holds only in-frame ones; the method was immunoSEQ multiplex PCR. The table includes some 100,000 clones, about 88% detected once. Material for sequencing was peripheral blood. Receptors were obtained from a young man in a cohort sampled during active COVID-19.

The sample holds a few counts of this clone. J is TRBJ1-2 and V is TRBV5-8, with 8 bases aligning to TRBD1. Germline assignment: CDR1 SGHTS and CDR2 YDEGEE. J lost 5 bases, V lost 3 bases, and 9 bases had no gene match. This CDR3 comprises 15 residues. DNA for the CDR3: TGTGCCAGCAGCTCAGGAATAACAGGGGGGTATGGCTACACCTTC. Its translation is CASSSGITGGYGYTF.

This clone was seen just once. J is TRBJ2-2 and V is TRBV19, with D perhaps TRBD2 (5 bases). This CDR3 has 16 amino acids. Germline V gene lookup returns CDR1 LNHDA and CDR2 SQIVND (reference sequence). V was cut by 2 bases and J by 7 bases, with 17 bases left in between. Written as DNA, the CDR3 is TGTGCCAGTAGTATAAGGGCCCCTACTAGGATCGGGGAGCTGTTTTTT. Its translation is CASSIRAPTRIGELFF. The full variable domain, in which reference TRBV19 and TRBJ2-2 provide the parts outside the CDR3, is DGGITQSPKYLFRKEGQNVTLSCEQNLNHDAMYWYRQDPGQGLRLIYYSQIVNDFQKGDIAEGYSVSREKKESFPLTVTSAQKNPTAFYLCASSIRAPTRIGELFFGEGSRLTVL.

The V gene is TRBV5-6, the J gene TRBJ1-2; D not certain. The CDR3 covers 15 residues. CDR1 SGHDT and CDR2 YYEEEE come from the germline V gene. Trimming stripped 0 bases from V and 5 bases from J, with 14 bases between. In DNA form, the CDR3 reads TGTGCCAGCAGCTTGGGAGGAGGGCGATTTTATGGCTACACCTTC. Translation gives CASSLGGGRFYGYTF.

This chain uses TRBV4-1 with TRBJ2-3; no clear D gene. This CDR3 is 13 amino acids long. Trimming left V 1 base short and J 6 bases short, with 8 bases between. Germline CDR1 is MGHRA and CDR2 is YSYEKL. The CDR3 sequence is CASSQAGLDTQYF. The CDR3 DNA is TGCGCCAGCAGCCAAGCGGGTTTGGATACGCAGTATTTT.

The rearrangement joins TRBV7-9 to TRBJ2-3; D may be TRBD2 (5 bases). This CDR3 spans 17 amino acids. Germline V lookup: CDR1 SEHNR, CDR2 FQNEAQ (reference sequence). The V end was cut by 5 bases, the J end by 0 bases, with 18 bases between. CDR3 DNA sequence: TGTGCCAGCAGCCCAGATAGAGGGAAAACTAGCACAGATACGCAGTATTTT. Encoded protein: CASSPDRGKTSTDTQYF.